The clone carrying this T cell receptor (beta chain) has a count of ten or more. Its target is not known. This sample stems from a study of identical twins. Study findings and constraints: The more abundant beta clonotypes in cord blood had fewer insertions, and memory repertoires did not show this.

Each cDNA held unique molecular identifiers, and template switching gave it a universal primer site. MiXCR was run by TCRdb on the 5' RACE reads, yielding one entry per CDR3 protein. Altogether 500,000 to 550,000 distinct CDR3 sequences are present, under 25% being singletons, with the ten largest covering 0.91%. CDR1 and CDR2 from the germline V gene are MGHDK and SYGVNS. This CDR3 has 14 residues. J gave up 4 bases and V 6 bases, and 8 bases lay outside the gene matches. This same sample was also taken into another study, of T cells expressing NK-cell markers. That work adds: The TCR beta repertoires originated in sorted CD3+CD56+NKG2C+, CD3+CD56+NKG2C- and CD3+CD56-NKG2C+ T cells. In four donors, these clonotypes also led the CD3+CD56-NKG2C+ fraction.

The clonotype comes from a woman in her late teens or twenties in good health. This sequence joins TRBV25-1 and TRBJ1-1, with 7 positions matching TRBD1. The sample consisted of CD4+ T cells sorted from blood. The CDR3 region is CASSNLQGITEAFF. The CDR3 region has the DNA TGTGCCAGCAGCAATCTACAGGGGATCACTGAAGCTTTCTTT.